This TCR beta chain was found in a study of T cells in Graves' hyperthyroidism and ophthalmopathy. The source material, RNA transcripts, was used to amplify TCR beta CDR3 regions. HTBI primers were used for first-round RT-PCR of the TCR CDR3. TCRdb fed the multiplex PCR reads into MiXCR, producing one record per CDR3 protein. The profile shows more than 150,000 distinct CDR3 sequences, about a sixth of them singletons. This CDR3 contains 12 residues. CDR1 is SGHRS and CDR2 is YFSETQ in the germline V gene. At least ten counts were recorded for this clonotype. At one of its ends the junction is not consistent with the germline gene, which may arise from a read error.

The sequence was obtained from a woman aged 50 to 60 with Graves' hyperthyroidism. The specimen was blood. The genes are TRBV5-1 and TRBJ2-7; 7 bases agree with TRBD1. CDR3 sequence reads: CASSLQGYEQYF. The CDR3 region has the DNA TGTGCCAGCAGTTTACAGGGGTACGAGCAGTACTTC. The variable domain in full, with the rest retrieved from reference TRBV5-1 and TRBJ2-7, is KAGVTQTPRYLIKTRGQQVTLSCSPISGHRSVSWYQQTPGQGLQFLFEYFSETQRNKGNFPGRFSGRQFSNSRSEMNVSTLELGDSALYLCASSLQGYEQYFGPGTRLTVT.